The 21 T cell receptor beta chains below all came from one sample that was sequenced in a study of shared clonotypes between healthy human individuals. Sequencing used immunoSEQ multiplex PCR; TCRdb keeps in-frame clones, though not all of them. This table has some 490,000 clones, around 73% appearing once. The sequencing input was PBMCs. These TCRs come from a woman in her forties in good health. Some clones in this sample may be carry-over from other donors' samples.

The gene calls are TRBV5-1 and TRBJ2-7; 7 bases agree with TRBD2. The CDR3 is made up of 17 amino acids. Germline V CDR1 and CDR2: SGHRS, YFSETQ. Germline trimming cut 3 bases from V and 2 bases from J; bases unmatched to any gene: 14. Written as DNA, the CDR3 is TGCGCCAGCAGCTCGCCCGGATCAGCGGGATCTGCCTACGAGCAGTACTTC. This sequence encodes CASSSPGSAGSAYEQYF.

This clone turned up a few times. V gene TRBV11-2 combines with J gene TRBJ2-7; TRBD2 matches 10 bases. There are 15 residues in the CDR3. Germline CDR1 is SGHAT and CDR2 is FQNNGV. Trimming took 5 bases from V and 7 from J; bases not matched to a gene: 11. CDR3 in amino acids: CASSLGTSDYLEQYF. The CDR3 DNA is TGTGCCAGCAGCCTAGGGACTAGCGACTACCTGGAGCAGTACTTC.

The rearrangement joins TRBV11-2 to TRBJ2-7, with TRBD2 matching over 11 bases. CDR3 length: 16 amino acids. Per germline, CDR1 SGHAT and CDR2 FQNNGV. The V segment lost 1 base and the J segment 4 bases; nucleotides outside the gene matches: 6. CDR3 sequence reads: CASSLGPGLADYEQYF. DNA of the CDR3: TGTGCCAGCAGCTTAGGCCCGGGACTAGCGGATTACGAGCAGTACTTC.

A few counts support this clone. The rearrangement uses TRBV10-1 and TRBJ2-7, with D possibly being TRBD2 (5 bases). Trimming cost V 5 bases and J 6 bases, with 11 bases left between them. This CDR3 has 12 residues. Germline values: CDR1 WNHNN, CDR2 SYGVQD (reference sequence). The CDR3 DNA follows: TGCGCCAGCAGTTCCGATGCGGGCGAGCAGTACTTC. Its translation: CASSSDAGEQYF.

The chain carries TRBV2 and TRBJ2-3, with D possibly being TRBD2 (5 bases). CDR1 SNHLY and CDR2 FYNNEI come from the germline V gene. With 3 bases removed from V and 3 bases from J, the gap between germline ends came to 10 bases. The length of the CDR3 is 14 residues. CDR3 nucleotides: TGTGCCAGCAGTGAGGGCAGCGGTACAGATACGCAGTATTTT. Protein product: CASSEGSGTDTQYF.

In DNA form, the CDR3 reads TGTGCCAGCAGCTTAAACCCGACAGGGGGCTTTTACAATGAGCAGTTCTTC. Its translation: CASSLNPTGGFYNEQFF. This chain connects TRBV7-2 to TRBJ2-1, with TRBD1 matching over 10 bases. Germline CDR1 reads SGHTA; CDR2 reads FQGNSA. This CDR3 has 17 amino acids. V lost 2 bases, J lost 4 bases, and 8 bases stayed unmatched.

The V gene is TRBV5-4, the J gene TRBJ2-7; 10 nucleotides line up with TRBD1. V trimming: 4 bases; J trimming: 0 bases; junction bases outside the gene matches: 7. Germline CDR1 and CDR2: SGHNT and YYREEE (reference sequence). The CDR3 loop spans 16 amino acids. CDR3 protein: CASSPGTGESSYEQYF. The CDR3 DNA reads TGTGCCAGCAGCCCAGGGACAGGGGAGTCCTCCTACGAGCAGTACTTC.

This clone has a single count. This chain uses TRBV30 with TRBJ2-7; possibly TRBD1 or TRBD2 for D (5 bases each). Germline V gene data show CDR1 as GTSNPN and CDR2 as SVGIG (reference sequence). The ends were cut back, 2 bases at V and 4 bases at J, with 12 bases in the middle. The CDR3 contains 13 residues. The CDR3 protein is CAWSNTREYEQYF. The CDR3 DNA is TGTGCCTGGAGTAACACCAGGGAGTACGAGCAGTACTTC.

V usage is TRBV5-1 and J usage is TRBJ1-2; 12 bases line up with TRBD1. Per the germline V gene, CDR1 is SGHRS and CDR2 is YFSETQ. V lost 0 bases and J lost 7; bases outside the gene matches: 10. This CDR3 has 17 amino acids. The CDR3 coding sequence is TGCGCCAGCAGCTTGGCCACTGGGACAGGGGGCAGAGGTGGCTACACCTTC. This codes for CASSLATGTGGRGGYTF.

The V gene is TRBV7-6, the J gene TRBJ2-7, with 7 nucleotides matching TRBD1. The CDR3 is 15 residues long. Germline V gene lookup returns CDR1 SGHVS and CDR2 FNYEAQ. Trimming cost V 2 bases and J 2 bases; bases outside gene matches: 6. The CDR3 region has the DNA TGTGCCAGCAGCTTAAACTTGGGACAGCCCTACGAGCAGTACTTC. Its translation is CASSLNLGQPYEQYF.

The chain uses TRBV5-8 and TRBJ1-1, with D possibly matching TRBD1 (6 bases). V gave up 0 bases and J gave up 1 base, with 13 bases separating them. CDR1 and CDR2 (germline): SGHTS, YDEGEE. This CDR3 comprises 16 residues. In DNA form, the CDR3 reads TGTGCCAGCAGCTTGGGCCCGGGACACAAGAACACTGAAGCTTTCTTT. As protein: CASSLGPGHKNTEAFF. Full variable domain (rest looked up from reference TRBV5-8 and TRBJ1-1): EAGVTQSPTHLIKTRGQQATLRCSPISGHTSVYWYQQALGLGLQFLLWYDEGEERNRGNFPPRFSGRQFPNYSSELNVNALELEDSALYLCASSLGPGHKNTEAFFGQGTRLTVV.

The rearrangement uses TRBV5-1 and TRBJ1-2; TRBD1 matches 8 bases. The CDR3 consists of 14 residues. V lost 3 bases and J lost 8; bases outside the gene matches: 9. Germline CDR1 and CDR2: SGHRS and YFSETQ. The chain's CDR3 is CASSSRQGLVGYTF. The CDR3 DNA is TGCGCCAGCAGCTCCCGACAGGGGCTGGTCGGCTACACCTTC.

This clone was seen more than once but under ten times. The rearrangement uses TRBV30 and TRBJ1-1; a weak D match, TRBD1 (5 bases). The CDR3 is 14 residues long. V lost 4 bases, J lost 6 bases, and 18 bases lay in between. CDR1 and CDR2 from the germline V gene are GTSNPN and SVGIG (reference sequence). CDR3 nucleotides: TGTGCCTGGATTATTTCGGCGACAGCCGCTGAAGCTTTCTTT. Protein product: CAWIISATAAEAFF. Based on the CDR3 plus reference TRBV30 and TRBJ1-1, the full variable domain is SQTIHQWPATLVQPVGSPLSLECTVEGTSNPNLYWYRQAAGRGLQLLFYSVGIGQISSEVPQNLSASRPQDRQFILSSKKLLLSDSGFYLCAWIISATAAEAFFGQGTRLTVV.

The chain has TRBV27 and TRBJ2-7, with D unclear. The V gene lost 7 bases and the J gene lost 3 bases, with 7 bases spanning the gap. Germline V gene lookup returns CDR1 MNHEY and CDR2 SMNVEV (reference sequence). CDR3 length: 11 amino acids. As DNA, the CDR3 is TGTGCCAGCAAGTTGGGCTACGAGCAGTACTTC. It codes for CASKLGYEQYF.

This chain uses TRBV4-1 with TRBJ2-5; TRBD2 matches at 7 bases. The V gene end was trimmed by 4 bases and the J gene end by 2 bases; junction bases not matched to a gene: 10. The CDR3 has 16 residues. Germline-derived CDR1 and CDR2 are MGHRA and YSYEKL. The CDR3 DNA reads as TGCGCCAGCAGCCGGACCCAGGGACTATGGCAAGAGACCCAGTACTTC. Protein product: CASSRTQGLWQETQYF.

The chain combines TRBV6-1 with TRBJ2-3; weak D call: TRBD2 (5 bases). The germline gives CDR1 MNHNS, CDR2 SASEGT. This CDR3 region has 15 residues. V shed 2 bases and J shed 2 bases, with 11 bases lying between them. The CDR3 is CASSERPSNTDTQYF. The CDR3 DNA follows: TGTGCCAGCAGTGAACGCCCTAGCAACACAGATACGCAGTATTTT.

The chain couples TRBV30 to TRBJ2-3; no clear D gene. The CDR3 runs to 14 residues. Germline lookup yields CDR1 GTSNPN and CDR2 SVGIG (reference sequence). The V and J ends lost 0 bases and 0 bases respectively, with 7 bases between them. The CDR3 sequence is CAWSVVGSTDTQYF. The CDR3 DNA sequence: TGTGCCTGGAGTGTAGTTGGGAGCACAGATACGCAGTATTTT.

The chain carries TRBV7-3 and TRBJ2-2, with unresolved D. Germline V gives CDR1 SGHTA, CDR2 FQGTGA. With 5 bases removed from V and 4 bases from J, the gap between germline ends came to 11 bases. This CDR3 comprises 14 residues. The CDR3 nucleotides read TGTGCCAGCAGCACCGACTCATCCACCGGGGAGCTGTTTTTT. Translating it yields CASSTDSSTGELFF.

The J gene is TRBJ2-7, the V gene TRBV6-5; 10 nucleotides align to TRBD2. The CDR3 contains 15 residues. Germline CDR1 MNHEY, CDR2 SVGAGI. The trim removed 5 bases at V and 3 bases at J, leaving 7 bases unmatched. The CDR3 bases are TGTGCCAGCAGTCTCGGACTAGCGGAGATCTACGAGCAGTACTTC. Translating it yields CASSLGLAEIYEQYF.

Remarks on this clone: In this CDR3 the conserved last residue, phenylalanine or tryptophan, is missing, so a read error is likely. This sequence joins TRBV30 and TRBJ1-4; 7 bases fit TRBD1. The ends lost 0 bases at V and 8 bases at J; junction bases unmatched: 6. This CDR3 contains 14 residues. The germline gives CDR1 GTSNPN, CDR2 SVGIG (reference sequence). The CDR3 coding sequence is TGTGCCTGGAGTGTTTTCAGGGGGGACGAAAAACTGTTTCTT. Residues: CAWSVFRGDEKLFL.

The genes are TRBV28 and TRBJ2-3, with D possibly being TRBD1 or TRBD2 (5 bases each). This CDR3 is built from 16 residues. V was shortened by 6 bases and J by 0 bases, with 16 bases between the two germline ends. The germline V gene encodes CDR1 MDHEN and CDR2 SYDVKM. CDR3 loop: CASSRGPGTSTDTQYF. Here the CDR3 DNA reads TGTGCCAGCAGCCGAGGTCCGGGGACGAGCACAGATACGCAGTATTTT.